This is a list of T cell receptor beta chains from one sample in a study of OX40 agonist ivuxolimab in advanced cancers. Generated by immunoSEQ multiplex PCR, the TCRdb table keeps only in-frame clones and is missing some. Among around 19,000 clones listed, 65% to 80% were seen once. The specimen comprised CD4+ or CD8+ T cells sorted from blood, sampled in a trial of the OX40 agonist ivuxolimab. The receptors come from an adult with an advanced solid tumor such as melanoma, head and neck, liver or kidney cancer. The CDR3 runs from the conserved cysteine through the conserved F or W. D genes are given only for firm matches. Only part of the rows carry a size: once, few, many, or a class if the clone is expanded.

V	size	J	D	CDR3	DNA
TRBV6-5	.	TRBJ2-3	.	CASSHRAADTQYF	TGTGCCAGCAGCCACAGGGCCGCAGATACGCAGTATTTT
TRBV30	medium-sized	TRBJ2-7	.	CAWYRVPEQYF	TGTGCCTGGTACAGGGTTCCCGAGCAGTACTTC
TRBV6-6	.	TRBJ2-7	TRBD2	CASSSNLAGAYEQYF	TGTGCCAGCAGTTCCAATTTAGCGGGAGCCTACGAGCAGTACTTC
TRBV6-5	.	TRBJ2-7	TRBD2	CASSEWSGGYEQYF	TGTGCCAGCAGTGAGTGGAGCGGGGGATACGAGCAGTACTTC
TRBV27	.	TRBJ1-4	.	CASSLLGYGEKLFF	TGTGCCAGCAGTTTATTGGGGTATGGTGAAAAACTGTTTTTT
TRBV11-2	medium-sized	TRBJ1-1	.	CASSLSAGAFF	TGTGCCAGCAGCTTATCGGCGGGGGCTTTCTTT
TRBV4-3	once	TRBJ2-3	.	CASSPRGMGGHTDTQYF	TGCGCCAGCAGCCCCCGGGGTATGGGGGGTCACACAGATACGCAGTATTTT
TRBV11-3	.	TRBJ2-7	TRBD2	CASSVASGPSYEQYF	TGTGCCAGCAGCGTAGCTAGCGGGCCATCCTACGAGCAGTACTTC
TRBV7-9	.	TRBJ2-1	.	CASSQTTLINEQFF	TGTGCCAGCAGCCAAACAACCTTAATAAATGAGCAGTTCTTC
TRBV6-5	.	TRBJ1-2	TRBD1	CASSYDRVKDGYTF	TGTGCCAGCAGTTACGACAGGGTGAAGGATGGCTACACCTTC
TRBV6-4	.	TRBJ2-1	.	CASSAYGEGAYNEQFF	TGTGCCAGCAGCGCTTATGGAGAGGGTGCCTACAATGAGCAGTTCTTC
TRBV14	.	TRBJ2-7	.	CASSPGYEQYF	TGTGCCAGCAGCCCCGGCTACGAGCAGTACTTC
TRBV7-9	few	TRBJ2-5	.	CASSLQTLQETQYF	TGTGCCAGCAGCCTACAGACACTCCAAGAGACCCAGTACTTC
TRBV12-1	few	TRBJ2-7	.	CASSQLAGAAYEQYF	TGTGCCAGCAGCCAATTAGCGGGAGCCGCCTACGAGCAGTACTTC
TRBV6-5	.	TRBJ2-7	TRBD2	CASSYSASTSGYEQYF	TGTGCCAGCAGTTACTCCGCGAGTACTAGCGGCTACGAGCAGTACTTC
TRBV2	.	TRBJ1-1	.	CASSPGAPNTEAFF	TGTGCCAGCAGCCCAGGGGCACCGAACACTGAAGCTTTCTTT
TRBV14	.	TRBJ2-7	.	CASSQEETFYEQYF	TGTGCCAGCAGCCAAGAGGAGACATTCTACGAGCAGTACTTC
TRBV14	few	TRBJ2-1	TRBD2	CASSQGASGRAPYNEQFF	TGTGCCAGCAGCCAAGGGGCTAGCGGGAGGGCCCCCTACAATGAGCAGTTCTTC
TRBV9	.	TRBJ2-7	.	CASSVGEGFSYEQYF	TGTGCCAGCAGCGTAGGGGAAGGATTCTCCTACGAGCAGTACTTC
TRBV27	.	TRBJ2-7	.	CASSYGTYAEQYF	TGTGCCAGCAGTTACGGGACATACGCCGAGCAGTACTTC
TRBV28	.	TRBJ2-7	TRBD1	CASTWAGGSLTYEQYF	TGTGCCAGCACCTGGGCAGGGGGCAGTCTGACCTACGAGCAGTACTTC
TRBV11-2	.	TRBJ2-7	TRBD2	CASSLASGPTYEQYF	TGTGCCAGCAGCTTAGCTAGCGGGCCTACCTACGAGCAGTACTTC
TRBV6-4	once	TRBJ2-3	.	CASSDSTTDTQYF	TGTGCCAGCAGTGACTCGACCACAGATACGCAGTATTTT
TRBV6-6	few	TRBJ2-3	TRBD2	CASSWTRGGTDTQYF	TGTGCCAGCAGTTGGACTAGGGGCGGAACAGATACGCAGTATTTT
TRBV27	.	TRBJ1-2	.	CASSFGQGVGYTF	TGTGCCAGCAGTTTCGGGCAGGGTGTTGGCTACACCTTC
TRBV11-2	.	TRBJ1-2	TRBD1	CASSLVGTGMNYGYTF	TGTGCCAGCAGCTTAGTAGGGACAGGGATGAACTATGGCTACACCTTC
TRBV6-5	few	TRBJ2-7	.	CASRDPPHYEQYF	TGTGCCAGCAGGGACCCACCTCACTACGAGCAGTACTTC
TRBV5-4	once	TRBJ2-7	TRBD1	CASSPGTGVYEQYF	TGTGCCAGCAGCCCTGGGACAGGAGTCTACGAGCAGTACTTC
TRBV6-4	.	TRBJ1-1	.	CASSVKSKNTEAFF	TGTGCCAGCAGTGTGAAGTCGAAGAACACTGAAGCTTTCTTT
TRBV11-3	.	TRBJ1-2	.	CASSGYLGKTYGYTF	TGTGCCAGCAGCGGGTATCTCGGAAAGACCTATGGCTACACCTTC
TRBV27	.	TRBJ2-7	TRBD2	CASSLSSGREGYEQYF	TGTGCCAGCAGTTTATCGTCCGGCAGGGAGGGCTACGAGCAGTACTTC
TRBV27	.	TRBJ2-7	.	CASSLSLLGEQYF	TGTGCCAGCAGTTTATCCCTACTAGGGGAGCAGTACTTC
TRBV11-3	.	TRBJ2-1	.	CASSNRDQYNEQFF	TGTGCCAGCAGCAACCGGGACCAATACAATGAGCAGTTCTTC
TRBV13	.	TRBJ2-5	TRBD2	CASSFRLAEAQETQYF	TGTGCCAGCAGCTTCCGACTAGCGGAGGCCCAAGAGACCCAGTACTTC
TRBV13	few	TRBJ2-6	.	CASSLRWEGDASGANVLTF	TGTGCCAGCAGCTTACGATGGGAAGGGGACGCCTCTGGGGCCAACGTCCTGACTTTC
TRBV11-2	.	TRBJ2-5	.	CASSVSGRPYQETQYF	TGTGCCAGCAGCGTTAGCGGACGCCCTTACCAAGAGACCCAGTACTTC
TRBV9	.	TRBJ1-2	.	CASSPPGRSDAYGYTF	TGTGCCAGCAGCCCACCCGGCAGATCAGACGCTTATGGCTACACCTTC
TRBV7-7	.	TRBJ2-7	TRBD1	CASSAGQGQEQYF	TGTGCCAGCAGCGCCGGACAGGGTCAGGAGCAGTACTTC
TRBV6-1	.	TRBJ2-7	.	CASSEAGSSHEQYF	TGTGCCAGCAGTGAAGCAGGCAGCAGCCACGAGCAGTACTTC
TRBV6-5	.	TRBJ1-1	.	CASSPVVRTEAFF	TGTGCCAGCAGCCCCGTCGTTCGAACTGAAGCTTTCTTT
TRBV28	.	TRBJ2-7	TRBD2	CASSRRTSGPTIGYEQYF	TGTGCCAGCAGTCGAAGGACTAGCGGACCCACTATAGGCTACGAGCAGTACTTC
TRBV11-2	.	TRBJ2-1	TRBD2	CASSLVAGGKNEQFF	TGTGCCAGCAGCTTAGTAGCGGGAGGAAAAAATGAGCAGTTCTTC
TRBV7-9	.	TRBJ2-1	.	CASSGDNYNEQFF	TGTGCCAGCAGCGGGGACAACTACAATGAGCAGTTCTTC
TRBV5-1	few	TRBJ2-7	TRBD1	CASSGERGRFDEQYF	TGCGCCAGCAGCGGGGAGAGGGGGCGGTTCGACGAGCAGTACTTC
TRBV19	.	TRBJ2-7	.	CASSQKLGQLYEQYF	TGTGCCAGTAGTCAAAAACTCGGACAGCTCTACGAGCAGTACTTC
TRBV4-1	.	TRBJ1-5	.	CASSQGSNQPQHF	TGCGCCAGCAGCCAAGGCAGCAATCAGCCCCAGCATTTT
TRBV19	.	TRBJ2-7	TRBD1	CASSPGTGAYEQYF	TGTGCCAGTAGTCCTGGGACAGGCGCTTACGAGCAGTACTTC
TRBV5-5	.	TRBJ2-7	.	CASSLRDGHYEQYF	TGTGCCAGCAGCTTGAGGGACGGACACTACGAGCAGTACTTC
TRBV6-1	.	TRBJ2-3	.	CASGTIPTDTQYF	TGTGCCAGCGGCACGATACCCACAGATACGCAGTATTTT
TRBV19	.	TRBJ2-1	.	CASSIVRDEQFF	TGTGCCAGTAGTATCGTGAGGGATGAGCAGTTCTTC
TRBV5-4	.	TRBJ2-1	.	CASSPWGFGGNEQFF	TGTGCCAGCAGCCCCTGGGGGTTTGGCGGCAATGAGCAGTTCTTC
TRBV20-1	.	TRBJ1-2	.	CSAEMAGGYTF	TGCAGTGCCGAGATGGCGGGGGGCTACACCTTC
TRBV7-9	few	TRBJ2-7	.	CASSLGQASYEQYF	TGTGCCAGCAGCTTAGGGCAAGCCTCCTACGAGCAGTACTTC